This T cell receptor (beta chain) was observed in a study of cytomegalovirus exposure and HLA in healthy donors. General study results and limits: Associated with HLA alleles at 0.05 false discovery rate in a later analysis were some 18,000 TCR beta sequences.

Trimming removed 4 bases from V and 2 bases from J; junction bases left unmatched: 6. This CDR3 contains 16 residues. Looked up from germline, CDR1 is SGHDT and CDR2 is YYEEEE. Though probably carrying unrecorded immune exposures, donors were nominally healthy at sampling. This clone appeared a single time. The target antigen is unknown. Researchers ran the PCR with 60 Vbeta and 13 Jbeta primers. How the authors handled the data: About 10 million shared chains were among some 80 million unique TCR beta chains counted in a later analysis. Generated by immunoSEQ multiplex PCR, the TCRdb table keeps only in-frame clones and is missing some. V, J and clone size are taken as reported in that table, and D and trimming were inferred from the DNA itself. The repertoire holds 200,000 to 250,000 clones, with approximately 78% as singletons.

This receptor was identified in a male donor in good health and CMV-seronegative. The sample taken for sequencing was PBMCs. The rearrangement joins TRBV5-6 to TRBJ2-6, with 7 bases that match TRBD2. Written as DNA, the CDR3 is TGTGCCAGCAGCATAGCGGGTGGACCTGGGGCCAACGTCCTGACTTTC. This sequence encodes CASSIAGGPGANVLTF. Supplemented by reference TRBV5-6 and TRBJ2-6, the full variable domain reads DAGVTQSPTHLIKTRGQQVTLRCSPKSGHDTVSWYQQALGQGPQFIFQYYEEEERQRGNFPDRFSGHQFPNYSSELNVNALLLGDSALYLCASSIAGGPGANVLTFGAGSRLTVL.